The 22 T cell receptor beta chains presented below share a single source sample, sequenced in a study of CD8+CD57+ T cells in acquired aplastic anemia. CD8+CD57+ cell expansion, shown by flow cytometry, had occurred in the patients selected for sequencing. According to the study, genomic DNA was the template for TCR beta VDJ and CDR3 profiling. MiXCR was run by TCRdb on the reads, yielding one entry per CDR3 protein. This sample has about 180,000 distinct CDR3 sequences, with nearly 65% found just once. The sequencing input was sorted CD4+, CD8+, or CD8+CD57+ T cells (not recorded which) from PBMCs. The receptors originated from a human donor with aplastic anemia.

This clonotype was observed at least ten times. The rearrangement joins TRBV7-9 to TRBJ1-2; D gene uncertain. The CDR3 covers 14 residues. Trimming left V 4 bases short and J 1 base short, with 10 bases between. The V gene's germline CDR1 is SEHNR and CDR2 FQNEAQ (reference sequence). DNA for the CDR3: TGTGCCAGCAGCTCGGTCCTCCTTAACTATGGCTACACCTTC. Its translation is CASSSVLLNYGYTF.

This clonotype was detected a few times. The rearrangement uses TRBV19 and TRBJ2-1, with 11 bases aligning to TRBD2. This CDR3 spans 18 amino acids. Looked up from germline, CDR1 is LNHDA and CDR2 is SQIVND (reference sequence). V shed 6 bases and J 0 bases; nucleotides not matched to a gene: 10. The CDR3 DNA reads as TGTGCCAGTAGCGGCCTAGCGGGAGGCATTAGCTCCTACAATGAGCAGTTCTTC. This sequence encodes CASSGLAGGISSYNEQFF.

This clonotype occurred once. This rearrangement joins TRBV20-1 to TRBJ2-1, with 9 positions matching TRBD1. Germline CDR1 and CDR2: DFQATT and SNEGSKA (reference sequence). The length of the CDR3 is 14 residues. Trimming cost V 8 bases and J 1 base; bases outside gene matches: 6. This CDR3 reads CSTSGQGSYNEQFF. CDR3 nucleotides: TGCAGTACAAGTGGACAGGGGTCCTACAATGAGCAGTTCTTC.

The chain employs TRBV19 and TRBJ1-5, with 7 bases identical to TRBD1. Germline V gives CDR1 LNHDA, CDR2 SQIVND (reference sequence). The CDR3 runs 16 residues. Germline trimming cut 2 bases from V and 6 bases from J; bases unmatched to any gene: 10. The CDR3 region has the DNA TGTGCCAGTAGTATATGGGGCAGGGGGTCCGGTCAGCCCCAGCATTTT. It translates to CASSIWGRGSGQPQHF.

The table lists this clonotype with a few counts. CDR3 loop: CASSPPGGDTQYF. The CDR3 DNA reads as TGTGCCAGCAGCCCACCGGGAGGAGATACGCAGTATTTT. This chain uses TRBV7-2 with TRBJ2-3, with 7 bases identical to TRBD2. CDR3 length: 13 amino acids. CDR1 is SGHTA, CDR2 FQGNSA, per germline. Germline trimming cut 5 bases from V and 5 bases from J; bases unmatched to any gene: 4. Full variable domain (remainder filled in from reference TRBV7-2 and TRBJ2-3): GAGVSQSPSNKVTEKGKDVELRCDPISGHTALYWYRQSLGQGLEFLIYFQGNSAPDKSGLPSDRFSAERTGGSVSTLTIQRTQQEDSAVYLCASSPPGGDTQYFGPGTRLTVL.

This clonotype was detected ten times or more. J is TRBJ1-2 and V is TRBV20-1; a weak D match, TRBD1 (5 bases). The CDR3 has 14 residues. V was clipped by 0 bases and J by 4 bases, with 12 bases between them. The germline V gene has CDR1 DFQATT and CDR2 SNEGSKA (reference sequence). The CDR3 protein is CSARDLRATYGYTF. For the CDR3, the DNA is TGCAGTGCTAGAGATCTCAGGGCTACCTATGGCTACACCTTC.

This clonotype was seen a handful of times. The chain links TRBV5-5 to TRBJ1-5; D gene unclear. Germline lookup yields CDR1 SGHKS and CDR2 YYEKEE (reference sequence). Trimming left V 1 base short and J 0 bases short, with 8 bases between. This CDR3 has 15 residues. The CDR3 sequence is CASSLRVYSNQPQHF. CDR3 coding DNA: TGTGCCAGCAGCTTGAGGGTTTATAGCAATCAGCCCCAGCATTTT.

The rearrangement uses TRBV7-3 and TRBJ2-3, with 14 nucleotides matching TRBD2. The V and J ends lost 8 bases and 4 bases, in that order; junction bases with no gene match: 5. Germline lookup yields CDR1 SGHTA and CDR2 FQGTGA. The length of the CDR3 is 15 residues. This CDR3 is CASGEGLAGADTQYF. In nucleotides, the CDR3 is TGTGCCAGCGGGGAGGGACTAGCGGGAGCAGATACGCAGTATTTT.

The chain has TRBV10-3 and TRBJ2-3; TRBD2 aligns across 9 bases. V trimming: 3 bases; J trimming: 2 bases; junction bases outside the gene matches: 9. The V gene's germline CDR1 is ENHRY and CDR2 SYGVKD. CDR3 length: 17 residues. CDR3 amino acids: CAISDPGLAGTTDTQYF. For the CDR3, the DNA is TGTGCCATCAGTGACCCGGGACTAGCTGGTACCACAGATACGCAGTATTTT.

CDR3 nucleotide sequence: TGTGCCACCAGCAGAGATGCGACAGGGGGTTGGGAGACCCAGTACTTC. It is translated as CATSRDATGGWETQYF. This chain joins TRBV15 and TRBJ2-5; 9 bases map to TRBD1. The CDR3 runs to 16 residues. Germline lookup yields CDR1 LNHNV and CDR2 YYDKDF (reference sequence). The trim removed 0 bases at V and 5 bases at J, leaving 7 bases unmatched.

The chain has TRBV7-7 and TRBJ2-7; 7 bases agree with TRBD2. CDR3 length: 14 residues. V lost 9 bases and J lost 4; bases outside the gene matches: 12. Germline V CDR1 and CDR2: SSHAT, FNYEAQ (reference sequence). This chain's CDR3 is CASTSTSSLYEQYF. As DNA, the CDR3 is TGTGCCAGTACCTCGACTAGCAGTTTATACGAGCAGTACTTC.

The chain links TRBV20-1 to TRBJ2-1, with TRBD2 as a possible D gene (7 bases). Looked up from germline, CDR1 is DFQATT and CDR2 is SNEGSKA (reference sequence). The CDR3 totals 16 residues. Trimming left V 1 base short and J 4 bases short, with 17 bases between. In nucleotides, the CDR3 is TGCAGTGCTAGAGCAGGCGGGGGCGGAGGATACAATGAGCAGTTCTTC. It is translated as CSARAGGGGGYNEQFF.

This chain joins TRBV7-9 and TRBJ2-5, with a possible D match to TRBD2 (5 bases). The V end lost 2 bases, the J end lost 1 base, and 11 bases lay between the germline ends. CDR3 length: 15 residues. The germline V gene has CDR1 SEHNR and CDR2 FQNEAQ (reference sequence). In DNA form, the CDR3 reads TGTGCCAGCAGCTTACCACGGGGTCTCCAAGAGACCCAGTACTTC. As protein: CASSLPRGLQETQYF.

The rearrangement links TRBV5-1 to TRBJ2-1, with D hard to call. Germline V gene lookup returns CDR1 SGHRS and CDR2 YFSETQ. V lost 2 bases and J lost 6, with 9 bases in between. The CDR3 sequence is 13 residues long. The CDR3 region has the DNA TGCGCCAGCAGCTTACGGGTCGTCAATGAGCAGTTCTTC. This translates into CASSLRVVNEQFF. Drawing the rest from reference TRBV5-1 and TRBJ2-1, the complete variable domain is KAGVTQTPRYLIKTRGQQVTLSCSPISGHRSVSWYQQTPGQGLQFLFEYFSETQRNKGNFPGRFSGRQFSNSRSEMNVSTLELGDSALYLCASSLRVVNEQFFGPGTRLTVL.

The chain uses TRBV19 and TRBJ2-5, with 8 bases that match TRBD1. Germline CDR1 reads LNHDA; CDR2 reads SQIVND (reference sequence). CDR3 length: 13 residues. The junction had 3 bases not matched to a gene; V was cut back by 5 bases and J by 4 bases. The CDR3 loop reads CASSVTGGETQYF. CDR3 DNA: TGTGCCAGTAGTGTTACAGGGGGAGAGACCCAGTACTTC.

The J gene is TRBJ2-1, the V gene TRBV24-1, with 7 bases fitting TRBD2. Germline loops: CDR1 KGHDR, CDR2 SFDVKD. After removal of 9 bases from V and 0 bases from J, the junction contained 7 bases not matched to a gene. The CDR3 covers 15 residues. The CDR3 region is CATLAGDGSYNEQFF. The CDR3 DNA reads TGTGCCACCCTGGCGGGAGACGGCTCCTACAATGAGCAGTTCTTC.

CDR3 DNA: TGTGCCAGCAGTTACCCCAAGGGGCTGGTCTACGAGCAGTACTTC. Translation gives CASSYPKGLVYEQYF. The chain couples TRBV6-2 or TRBV6-3 to TRBJ2-7; maybe TRBD1 (5 bases). The germline V gene has CDR1 MNHEY and CDR2 SVGEGT. V was shortened by 2 bases and J by 3 bases, with 14 bases between the two germline ends. The CDR3 consists of 15 residues.

The V gene is TRBV2, the J gene TRBJ2-1; 7 bases line up with TRBD1. The CDR3 extends over 12 amino acids. With 9 bases clipped from V and 8 bases from J, the junction kept 7 bases outside the gene matches. Germline CDR1 is SNHLY and CDR2 is FYNNEI. DNA of the CDR3: TGTGCCAGTCAGACAGGGCTCGATGAGCAGTTCTTC. It is translated as CASQTGLDEQFF.

V and J are TRBV20-1 and TRBJ2-7; a weak D match, TRBD2 (6 bases). The V gene lost 4 bases and the J gene lost 7 bases, with 17 bases spanning the gap. Looked up from germline, CDR1 is DFQATT and CDR2 is SNEGSKA (reference sequence). There are 13 residues in the CDR3. For the CDR3, the DNA is TGCAGTGCTAATCTGGCCAACGGAGGGGAGCAGTACTTC. Amino acids: CSANLANGGEQYF.

The chain carries TRBV2 and TRBJ2-7; tentatively, D is TRBD2 (6 bases). This CDR3 is 13 amino acids long. CDR1 and CDR2 from the germline V gene are SNHLY and FYNNEI. V was cut by 4 bases and J by 2 bases, with 9 bases left in between. The CDR3: CASSGDSPYEQYF. In DNA, the CDR3 is TGTGCCAGCAGTGGGGACTCTCCCTACGAGCAGTACTTC.

Only a few counts were recorded for this clonotype. CDR3 residues: CASSLGTGGVYEQYF. CDR3 DNA sequence: TGTGCCAGCAGCCTCGGGACAGGGGGCGTCTACGAGCAGTACTTC. The chain carries TRBV5-4 and TRBJ2-7, with 12 bases matching TRBD1. The CDR3 is 15 residues long. V trimming: 4 bases; J trimming: 3 bases; junction bases outside the gene matches: 5. Germline V gene sequence: CDR1 SGHNT, CDR2 YYREEE (reference sequence).

The chain employs TRBV29-1 and TRBJ2-7, with unresolved D. Germline V gene lookup returns CDR1 SQVTM and CDR2 ANQGSEA. This CDR3 has 13 amino acids. Trimming removed 4 bases from V and 2 bases from J, with 12 bases in between. The CDR3 loop reads CSVVSWPTYEQYF. The CDR3 coding sequence is TGCAGCGTTGTGTCGTGGCCCACCTACGAGCAGTACTTC.